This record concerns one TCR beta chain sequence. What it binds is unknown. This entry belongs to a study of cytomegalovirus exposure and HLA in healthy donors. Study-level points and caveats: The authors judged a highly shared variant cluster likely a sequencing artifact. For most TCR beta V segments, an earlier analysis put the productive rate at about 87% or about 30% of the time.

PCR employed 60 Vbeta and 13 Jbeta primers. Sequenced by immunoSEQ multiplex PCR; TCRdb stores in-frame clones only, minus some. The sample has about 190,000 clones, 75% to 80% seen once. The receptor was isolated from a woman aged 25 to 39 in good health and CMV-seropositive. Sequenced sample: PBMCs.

DNA of the CDR3: TGTGCCAGCAGCCCCTGGGACAGAGACACTGAAGCTTTCTTT. It codes for CASSPWDRDTEAFF. J is TRBJ1-1 and V is TRBV27; 7 bases are a match to TRBD1. Germline V gives CDR1 MNHEY, CDR2 SMNVEV (reference sequence). The CDR3 is made up of 14 amino acids. After removal of 6 bases from V and 3 bases from J, the junction contained 7 bases not matched to a gene.